This T cell receptor beta chain was observed in a study of STAT5B mutations in CD4+ large granular lymphocyte leukemia. As for this clone: Antigen unknown.

Trimming removed 3 bases at V and 3 bases at J, with 13 bases between. Looked up from germline, CDR1 is MGHRA and CDR2 is YSYEKL. The CDR3 spans 15 residues. Findings and caveats of the study: Of heterogeneous patient samples, only six or seven CD4-sorted ones were compared for clonality. Without putative leukemic clones, patient CD4-sorted repertoires remained more clonal than healthy CD4+ repertoires. 8/27 top patient clones versus 2/35 control clones were TRBV06-family.

The repertoire was sequenced with immunoSEQ multiplex PCR; TCRdb's copy has only in-frame clones and lacks some. The profile covers about 9,600 clones, with just under 85% appearing a single time and 68% taken by the ten largest. The sequence derives from a man in his 60s with CD4+ T-cell large granular lymphocyte leukemia. The sequenced sample was PBMCs. The chain joins TRBV4-1 to TRBJ2-3; D gene uncertain. CDR3: CASSHPTARTDTQYF. The CDR3 DNA sequence: TGCGCCAGCAGCCACCCAACGGCAAGGACAGATACGCAGTATTTT.